Below, 2 T cell receptor beta chains from the same sample are listed, as sequenced in a study of control samples from healthy donors and cancer patients. Libraries were prepared by immunoSEQ multiplex PCR; TCRdb keeps only in-frame clonotypes and omits some of them. The sample lists approximately 160,000 clones, 94% occurring once. Sequencing input: blood. These receptors all come from a young woman in good health.

V gene TRBV5-6 combines with J gene TRBJ2-7, with D unclear. The germline gives CDR1 SGHDT, CDR2 YYEEEE. V lost 0 bases and J lost 2, with 6 bases in between. The CDR3 covers 13 residues. This chain's CDR3 is CASSLVLTYEQYF. In DNA form, the CDR3 reads TGTGCCAGCAGCTTGGTACTTACCTACGAGCAGTACTTC.

In its sample, this clone was seen once. V gene TRBV2 combines with J gene TRBJ2-1; D tentatively fits TRBD1 or TRBD2 (5 bases each). This CDR3 comprises 13 residues. V lost 6 bases and J 4 bases, leaving 10 bases between the germline ends. Germline V gives CDR1 SNHLY, CDR2 FYNNEI. The CDR3 nucleotides read TGTGCCAGCAGCGGGGACGGGTACAATGAGCAGTTCTTC. Its translation: CASSGDGYNEQFF.